This T cell receptor beta chain was observed in a study of spatial heterogeneity in lung cancer. Study outcomes and limitations: Ubiquitous expanded tumor TCRs were seen in blood more at resection than at follow-up.

This clonotype was recorded many times. Its antigen remains unidentified. TCRdb analysed the 5' RACE reads with MiXCR anew, one entry per CDR3 protein. The sample records 60,000 to 75,000 distinct CDR3 sequences, about 5.9% being singletons. Time point specified: sample taken at primary tumor resection. No cell sorting; template was whole RNA from tumor, lung tissue or PBMC. The CDR3 consists of 15 residues. V was trimmed by 5 bases and J by 1 base, leaving 14 bases between them. Germline lookup yields CDR1 SEHNR and CDR2 FQNEAQ (reference sequence). This sequence joins TRBV7-9 and TRBJ2-5; D remains ambiguous. This receptor was obtained from a female donor with early-stage non-small cell lung cancer. Sample: PBMCs, taken at surgery. Here the CDR3 DNA reads TGTGCCAGCAGCGATCGCCGAGCGCCCCAAGAGACCCAGTACTTC. As protein: CASSDRRAPQETQYF.